A single sample is the source of the 21 T cell receptor beta chains below, sequenced in a study of blood T cell repertoires in COVID-19 (dated by TCRdb to the early 2020s). Library generation was performed with the immunoSEQ multiplex PCR assay. TCRdb carries this immuneACCESS record with in-frame sequences only. Its versions omit some clonotypes, under half of them owing to an unresolved V gene in the studies checked, with the rest unexplained. For this sample there are 150,000 to 200,000 clones; about 80% appear just once. Approximately 21% of the sample goes to the ten largest clones. Sequencing was done on a sample of peripheral blood. These receptors all come from a woman of 80 years or more with acute or convalescent COVID-19.

There are a few counts of this clone. The rearrangement links TRBV4-1 to TRBJ2-2, with D unresolved. Trimming shortened V by 1 base and J by 4 bases, and 10 bases separated the two germline ends. Germline CDR1 reads MGHRA; CDR2 reads YSYEKL. This CDR3 has 15 residues. DNA for the CDR3: TGCGCCAGCAGCCAAGCTTACGACTCCACCGGGGAGCTGTTTTTT. Translation gives CASSQAYDSTGELFF.

This chain links TRBV6-2 or TRBV6-3 with TRBJ1-1; 9 bases fit TRBD1. Germline V gene sequence: CDR1 MNHEY, CDR2 SVGEGT. V lost 6 bases and J lost 1; bases outside the gene matches: 3. The CDR3 extends over 14 amino acids. The CDR3: CASSIQGANTEAFF. The CDR3 region has the DNA TGTGCCAGCAGCATACAGGGGGCGAACACTGAAGCTTTCTTT.

The chain carries TRBV7-9 and TRBJ2-1, with D maybe TRBD2 (5 bases). V lost 5 bases and J 9 bases, leaving 11 bases between the germline ends. Germline CDR1 and CDR2: SEHNR and FQNEAQ (reference sequence). The CDR3 runs to 12 residues. The CDR3 nucleotides read TGTGCCAGCAGCCGGACTCTACTTGAGCAGTTCTTC. Its translation: CASSRTLLEQFF. Combining the CDR3 with reference TRBV7-9 and TRBJ2-1 gives the whole variable domain DTGVSQNPRHKITKRGQNVTFRCDPISEHNRLYWYRQTLGQGPEFLTYFQNEAQLEKSRLLSDRFSAERPKGSFSTLEIQRTEQGDSAMYLCASSRTLLEQFFGPGTRLTVL.

This chain links TRBV10-2 with TRBJ2-3, with D unclear. The CDR3 sequence is 14 residues long. CDR1 is WSHSY, CDR2 SAAADI, per germline. V lost 0 bases, J lost 2 bases, and 6 bases lay in between. CDR3 sequence: CASSESRYTDTQYF. In DNA form, the CDR3 reads TGCGCCAGCAGTGAGTCGAGGTACACAGATACGCAGTATTTT.

The chain uses TRBV19 and TRBJ2-7; TRBD2 matches at 11 bases. Germline loops: CDR1 LNHDA, CDR2 SQIVND (reference sequence). V shed 6 bases and J 3 bases; nucleotides not matched to a gene: 10. The CDR3 extends over 16 amino acids. CDR3 amino acids: CASSVRTSGSFYEQYF. Here the CDR3 DNA reads TGTGCCAGTAGCGTGCGGACTAGCGGGTCCTTCTACGAGCAGTACTTC. The variable domain in full, with the rest retrieved from reference TRBV19 and TRBJ2-7, is DGGITQSPKYLFRKEGQNVTLSCEQNLNHDAMYWYRQDPGQGLRLIYYSQIVNDFQKGDIAEGYSVSREKKESFPLTVTSAQKNPTAFYLCASSVRTSGSFYEQYFGPGTRLTVT.

This clone turned up a few times. CDR3 coding DNA: TGTGCCAGCAGCGTAGTAGGGACAGGGAATTACGAGCAGTACTTC. Its translation is CASSVVGTGNYEQYF. The rearrangement links TRBV9 to TRBJ2-7, with 9 nucleotides matching TRBD1. CDR3 length equals 15 residues. V shed 0 bases, J shed 4 bases, and the junction held 5 bases outside the gene matches. Germline loops: CDR1 SGDLS, CDR2 YYNGEE.

The rearrangement links TRBV27 to TRBJ2-1, with D possibly TRBD1 on 5 matching bases. The CDR3 is made up of 16 amino acids. The V end was cut by 5 bases, the J end by 4 bases, with 18 bases between. Germline CDR1 and CDR2: MNHEY and SMNVEV (reference sequence). The CDR3 region has the DNA TGTGCCAGCAGTGGATACAGGAACGGTGGGTACAATGAGCAGTTCTTC. This gives the protein CASSGYRNGGYNEQFF.

This clone was detected only once. The chain joins TRBV5-1 to TRBJ1-3; the D is unclear. Germline-derived CDR1 and CDR2 are SGHRS and YFSETQ. Deletions cut 1 base from V and 2 bases from J, with 7 bases between. This CDR3 comprises 14 residues. CDR3 sequence: CASSLKSPGNTIYF. The CDR3 bases are TGCGCCAGCAGCTTGAAGAGTCCTGGAAACACCATATATTTT.

In its sample, this clone was seen a few times. V gene TRBV4-1 combines with J gene TRBJ2-7, with a weak D call TRBD2 (7 bases). CDR1 MGHRA and CDR2 YSYEKL come from the germline V gene. V was trimmed by 4 bases and J by 6 bases, leaving 16 bases between them. The CDR3 runs to 14 residues. This CDR3 reads CASSRGGLGLEQYF. The CDR3 coding sequence is TGCGCCAGCAGCCGGGGGGGGCTGGGGCTCGAGCAGTACTTC.

This clone was recorded a few times. The rearrangement uses TRBV6-6 and TRBJ1-6; no firm D call. Trimming removed 0 bases at V and 7 bases at J, with 7 bases between. This CDR3 has 14 residues. Looked up from germline, CDR1 is MNHNY and CDR2 is SVGAGI (reference sequence). The CDR3 loop reads CASSYSEGNSPLHF. The CDR3 nucleotides read TGTGCCAGCAGTTACTCGGAGGGCAATTCACCCCTCCACTTT.

This sequence joins TRBV7-6 and TRBJ2-7, with 7 bases that match TRBD2. The length of the CDR3 is 17 residues. J was trimmed by 0 bases and V by 5 bases; bases with no gene match: 13. CDR1 and CDR2 (germline): SGHVS, FNYEAQ. The CDR3 reads CASSLGPSGTSSYEQYF. CDR3 bases: TGTGCCAGCAGCCTTGGTCCTAGCGGAACTAGCTCCTACGAGCAGTACTTC.

This clone was observed once. This rearrangement joins TRBV15 to TRBJ2-7; 8 bases are a match to TRBD1. CDR1 is LNHNV and CDR2 is YYDKDF in the germline V gene (reference sequence). The V segment lost 3 bases and the J segment 6 bases; nucleotides outside the gene matches: 7. The CDR3 has 14 amino acids. The CDR3: CATSRDRALGEQYF. CDR3 DNA sequence: TGTGCCACCAGCAGGGACAGGGCGTTGGGCGAGCAGTACTTC.

The V and J genes are TRBV7-9 and TRBJ1-4; D ambiguous. CDR1 is SEHNR, CDR2 FQNEAQ, per germline (reference sequence). V lost 8 bases and J 2 bases, leaving 15 bases between the germline ends. This CDR3 has 15 amino acids. DNA for the CDR3: TGTGCCAGCGGACTACAGACACTCACTAATGAAAAACTGTTTTTT. Translated: CASGLQTLTNEKLFF.

The V gene is TRBV25-1, the J gene TRBJ1-4, with D maybe TRBD1 (6 bases). The CDR3 extends over 16 amino acids. The germline gives CDR1 MGHDK, CDR2 SYGVNS. The V end lost 1 base, the J end lost 2 bases, and 11 bases lay between the germline ends. CDR3 residues: CASSELGGATNEKLFF. The CDR3 nucleotides are TGTGCCAGCAGTGAATTAGGGGGGGCTACTAATGAAAAACTGTTTTTT.

This chain links TRBV3-1 (or the pseudogene TRBV3-2) with TRBJ2-3, with TRBD2 as a possible D gene (5 bases). This CDR3 contains 12 residues. Between the trimmed V and J ends, which lost 3 bases and 9 bases, there was a span of 10 bases. CDR1 and CDR2 from the germline V gene are LGHDT and YNNKEL (reference sequence). CDR3 region: CASSHTSTTQYF. The CDR3 bases are TGTGCCAGCAGCCACACTAGTACCACGCAGTATTTT.

This chain connects TRBV5-4 to TRBJ2-1; TRBD1 might be the D (5 bases). V was clipped by 2 bases and J by 5 bases, with 5 bases between them. Germline lookup yields CDR1 SGHNT and CDR2 YYREEE (reference sequence). The length of the CDR3 is 12 residues. The CDR3 reads CASSFRDNEQFF. In DNA, the CDR3 is TGTGCCAGCAGCTTCAGGGACAATGAGCAGTTCTTC.

J is TRBJ2-1 and V is TRBV27; TRBD2 might be the D (6 bases). The CDR3 runs 14 residues. Germline CDR1 MNHEY, CDR2 SMNVEV (reference sequence). With 7 bases removed from V and 4 bases from J, the gap between germline ends came to 14 bases. This CDR3 reads CASNDGGGYNEQFF. For the CDR3, the DNA is TGTGCCAGCAATGACGGTGGGGGGTACAATGAGCAGTTCTTC.

The CDR3 nucleotides read TGTGCCAGCAGTTTATCAGTAAGGGGTGAGCAGTACTTC. It translates to CASSLSVRGEQYF. V gene TRBV2 combines with J gene TRBJ2-7; D may be TRBD1 (5 bases). The V and J ends lost 5 bases and 7 bases respectively, with 15 bases between them. The length of the CDR3 is 13 residues. Germline V gives CDR1 SNHLY, CDR2 FYNNEI.

The genes are TRBV6-2 or TRBV6-3 and TRBJ2-1, with TRBD1 matching 7 bases. The germline CDR1 and CDR2 sequences are MNHEY and SVGEGT. This CDR3 contains 13 residues. V trimming: 6 bases; J trimming: 9 bases; junction bases outside the gene matches: 8. The CDR3 loop is CASSLQGQSEQFF. In DNA, the CDR3 is TGTGCCAGCAGCCTACAGGGGCAAAGTGAGCAGTTCTTC.

V is TRBV19 and J is TRBJ2-1; TRBD2 agrees at 10 bases. With 6 bases clipped from V and 4 bases from J, the junction kept 9 bases outside the gene matches. Germline loops: CDR1 LNHDA, CDR2 SQIVND (reference sequence). The CDR3 is 16 residues long. The CDR3 bases are TGTGCCAGTAGCATATCTAGCGGGGGCTTATACAATGAGCAGTTCTTC. This sequence encodes CASSISSGGLYNEQFF. The complete variable domain, with remaining parts taken from reference TRBV19 and TRBJ2-1, reads DGGITQSPKYLFRKEGQNVTLSCEQNLNHDAMYWYRQDPGQGLRLIYYSQIVNDFQKGDIAEGYSVSREKKESFPLTVTSAQKNPTAFYLCASSISSGGLYNEQFFGPGTRLTVL.

V usage is TRBV7-6 and J usage is TRBJ1-4; 9 bases agree with TRBD1. The trim removed 4 bases at V and 12 bases at J, leaving 12 bases unmatched. The CDR3 is 15 amino acids. Germline CDR1 SGHVS, CDR2 FNYEAQ. CDR3 in DNA: TGTGCCAGCAGCTCCGCCATTACAGGGGGCGTAGAACTGTTTTTT. Translated: CASSSAITGGVELFF.